One sample yielded the 30 T cell receptor beta chains listed below, sequenced in a study of shared clonotypes between healthy human individuals. TCRdb's copy holds only in-frame clones and misses some; the assay was immunoSEQ multiplex PCR. The table records approximately 740,000 clones, about 74% of them present only once. The sample comprised memory CD4+ T cells sorted from blood. Subset described: CD45RA-negative fraction. These receptors were collected from a woman aged 25 to 39 in good health.

V gene TRBV28 combines with J gene TRBJ1-2; TRBD1 might be the D (6 bases). CDR1 and CDR2 (germline): MDHEN, SYDVKM. The length of the CDR3 is 16 residues. V lost 5 bases, J lost 4 bases, and 20 bases lay in between. This chain's CDR3 is CASSPPGTMKAYGYTF. CDR3 DNA: TGTGCCAGCAGTCCTCCCGGGACAATGAAGGCCTATGGCTACACCTTC.

The rearrangement joins TRBV28 to TRBJ2-1; no firm D call. V lost 6 bases, J lost 0 bases, and 12 bases lay in between. The CDR3 loop spans 15 amino acids. Germline values: CDR1 MDHEN, CDR2 SYDVKM. The CDR3 loop is CASRRDIYSYNEQFF. The CDR3 coding sequence is TGTGCCAGCAGGCGAGACATCTACTCCTACAATGAGCAGTTCTTC.

The chain uses TRBV18 and TRBJ2-7; 7 bases are a match to TRBD2. Germline V gives CDR1 KGHSH, CDR2 LQKENI. This CDR3 region has 14 residues. With V trimmed by 5 bases and J by 2 bases, 6 bases remained unmatched. This CDR3 is CASSADGGTYEQYF. Here the CDR3 DNA reads TGTGCCAGCTCAGCCGACGGGGGGACCTACGAGCAGTACTTC.

In its sample, this clone was seen a few times. CDR3 DNA: TGTGCCAGCAGAAGGACAGGAGGGAACTATGGCTACACCTTC. It specifies CASRRTGGNYGYTF. The chain employs TRBV5-4 and TRBJ1-2; the match to TRBD1 covers 7 bases. With 5 bases clipped from V and 2 bases from J, the junction kept 6 bases outside the gene matches. The germline CDR1 and CDR2 sequences are SGHNT and YYREEE (reference sequence). CDR3 length: 14 amino acids.

This chain joins TRBV19 and TRBJ2-1, with D unclear. The germline V and J ends were trimmed by 6 bases and 10 bases, with 16 bases remaining between them. Per germline, CDR1 LNHDA and CDR2 SQIVND (reference sequence). The CDR3 contains 13 residues. CDR3 in DNA: TGTGCCAGTAGCGCGGACGGCAGTTTAGAGCAGTTCTTC. Residues: CASSADGSLEQFF. The variable domain in full, with the rest retrieved from reference TRBV19 and TRBJ2-1, is DGGITQSPKYLFRKEGQNVTLSCEQNLNHDAMYWYRQDPGQGLRLIYYSQIVNDFQKGDIAEGYSVSREKKESFPLTVTSAQKNPTAFYLCASSADGSLEQFFGPGTRLTVL.

The chain recombines TRBV6-5 with TRBJ1-5; D may be TRBD1 (5 bases). V was trimmed by 5 bases and J by 2 bases, leaving 10 bases between them. The CDR3 totals 14 residues. Looked up from germline, CDR1 is MNHEY and CDR2 is SVGAGI. As DNA, the CDR3 is TGTGCCAGCAGTACTATCAGGGGCAATCAGCCCCAGCATTTT. It specifies CASSTIRGNQPQHF.

About this clone itself: The sample carries other DNA sequences with the same CDR3. The V gene is TRBV27, the J gene TRBJ2-5; D ambiguous. Germline V lookup: CDR1 MNHEY, CDR2 SMNVEV (reference sequence). Deletions cut 6 bases from V and 5 bases from J, with 13 bases between. The CDR3 extends over 13 amino acids. CDR3: CASSPPSRETQYF. For the CDR3, the DNA is TGTGCCAGCAGCCCCCCCAGTAGGGAGACCCAGTACTTC.

V is TRBV6-4 and J is TRBJ2-1, with 11 bases fitting TRBD2. The CDR3 has 15 amino acids. Per the germline V gene, CDR1 is MRHNA and CDR2 is SNTAGT. V was clipped by 6 bases and J by 7 bases; unmatched bases: 8. For the CDR3, the DNA is TGTGCCAGCAGCGATACTAGCGGGAGTTTTAATGAGCAGTTCTTC. It encodes CASSDTSGSFNEQFF.

The V call is TRBV7-9, the J call TRBJ2-3, with D possibly TRBD1 on 6 matching bases. Germline V gene lookup returns CDR1 SEHNR and CDR2 FQNEAQ (reference sequence). V shed 5 bases and J shed 2 bases, with 14 bases lying between them. The CDR3 contains 15 residues. The CDR3 region is CASSRQGQHTDTQYF. CDR3 coding DNA: TGTGCCAGCAGCCGCCAAGGACAGCACACAGATACGCAGTATTTT.

The gene calls are TRBV5-1 and TRBJ2-5, with D possibly TRBD1 on 5 matching bases. V was pared by 4 bases and J by 3 bases, with 10 bases between. The CDR3 covers 13 residues. CDR1 and CDR2 (germline): SGHRS, YFSETQ. Written as DNA, the CDR3 is TGCGCCAGCAGCGCAGGGTTCGAAGAGACCCAGTACTTC. It specifies CASSAGFEETQYF.

A remark on this clone: The same CDR3 arises from other DNA sequences in this sample as well. The gene calls are TRBV11-2 and TRBJ1-2, with D possibly being TRBD1 (5 bases). V was pared by 3 bases and J by 11 bases, with 10 bases between. CDR1 and CDR2 from the germline V gene are SGHAT and FQNNGV. The CDR3 sequence is 11 residues long. In DNA, the CDR3 is TGTGCCAGCAGCTTGGGACGGTTGTACACCTTC. Residues: CASSLGRLYTF.

The rearrangement links TRBV7-2 to TRBJ1-5, with D unclear. This CDR3 is 12 amino acids long. CDR1 is SGHTA, CDR2 FQGNSA, per germline. With 5 bases removed from V and 9 bases from J, the gap between germline ends came to 11 bases. As DNA, the CDR3 is TGTGCCAGCAGCCATCAGGACCGGCCCCAGCATTTT. Translation gives CASSHQDRPQHF. The full variable domain, rest sourced from reference TRBV7-2 and TRBJ1-5, is GAGVSQSPSNKVTEKGKDVELRCDPISGHTALYWYRQSLGQGLEFLIYFQGNSAPDKSGLPSDRFSAERTGGSVSTLTIQRTQQEDSAVYLCASSHQDRPQHFGDGTRLSIL.

In this sample, this clone turned up a few times. This rearrangement joins TRBV11-2 to TRBJ1-1; D possibly corresponds to TRBD1 (5 bases). The V end was cut by 2 bases, the J end by 4 bases, with 11 bases between. Looked up from germline, CDR1 is SGHAT and CDR2 is FQNNGV. There are 14 residues in the CDR3. CDR3 loop: CASSLNSGGTEAFF. CDR3 coding DNA: TGTGCCAGCAGCTTAAATTCGGGGGGCACTGAAGCTTTCTTT. Variable domain in full (rest from reference TRBV11-2 and TRBJ1-1): EAGVAQSPRYKIIEKRQSVAFWCNPISGHATLYWYQQILGQGPKLLIQFQNNGVVDDSQLPKDRFSAERLKGVDSTLKIQPAKLEDSAVYLCASSLNSGGTEAFFGQGTRLTVV.

The chain recombines TRBV27 with TRBJ2-1; TRBD2 might be the D (6 bases). Trimming took 5 bases from V and 2 from J, leaving 16 bases between them. This CDR3 comprises 16 residues. From germline, CDR1 is MNHEY and CDR2 SMNVEV (reference sequence). The CDR3 sequence: CASSTPGLLAYNEQFF. The CDR3, as DNA: TGTGCCAGCAGTACTCCGGGACTTCTTGCCTACAATGAGCAGTTCTTC.

V usage is TRBV5-1 and J usage is TRBJ1-1; D is ambiguous. Germline V CDR1 and CDR2: SGHRS, YFSETQ. This CDR3 spans 13 amino acids. V gave up 4 bases and J gave up 1 base, with 8 bases separating them. In DNA form, the CDR3 reads TGCGCCAGCAGCCCGACACAGAACACTGAAGCTTTCTTT. It encodes CASSPTQNTEAFF.

Comment on this clone: Other DNA sequences in the sample encode the same CDR3. The chain joins TRBV10-1 to TRBJ1-1; 9 bases are a match to TRBD1. The germline V gene has CDR1 WNHNN and CDR2 SYGVQD (reference sequence). The junction had 2 bases not matched to a gene; V was cut back by 6 bases and J by 3 bases. CDR3 length: 13 residues. CDR3 protein: CASRGQGDTEAFF. For the CDR3, the DNA is TGCGCCAGCAGGGGACAGGGTGACACTGAAGCTTTCTTT.

The chain links TRBV6-5 to TRBJ2-7; weak D call: TRBD1 (6 bases). Germline lookup yields CDR1 MNHEY and CDR2 SVGAGI. This CDR3 spans 13 amino acids. Trimming stripped 0 bases from V and 10 bases from J, with 13 bases between. DNA of the CDR3: TGTGCCAGCAGTTACTCGGGGGCCCGGGTTCAGTACTTC. It is translated as CASSYSGARVQYF.

V gene TRBV29-1 combines with J gene TRBJ2-1, with TRBD2 matching over 9 bases. CDR3 length: 13 residues. Germline V CDR1 and CDR2: SQVTM, ANQGSEA. V gave up 5 bases and J gave up 4 bases; unmatched junction bases: 3. The CDR3: CSVQLAGYNEQFF. The CDR3 DNA reads as TGCAGCGTTCAGCTAGCGGGATACAATGAGCAGTTCTTC.

The chain joins TRBV18 to TRBJ1-1, with 7 bases matching TRBD1. V was pared by 3 bases and J by 4 bases, with 5 bases of the junction left unmatched. The germline CDR1 and CDR2 sequences are KGHSH and LQKENI. This CDR3 is 14 amino acids long. CDR3 nucleotide sequence: TGTGCCAGCTCACCTGACAGGGATGGCACTGAAGCTTTCTTT. It encodes CASSPDRDGTEAFF. The complete variable domain, with remaining parts taken from reference TRBV18 and TRBJ1-1, reads NAGVMQNPRHLVRRRGQEARLRCSPMKGHSHVYWYRQLPEEGLKFMVYLQKENIIDESGMPKERFSAEFPKEGPSILRIQQVVRGDSAAYFCASSPDRDGTEAFFGQGTRLTVV.

The V call is TRBV13, the J call TRBJ2-4; the D is unclear. CDR1 and CDR2 from the germline V gene are PRHDT and FYEKMQ (reference sequence). The CDR3 totals 17 residues. Trimming removed 4 bases from V and 1 base from J, with 17 bases in between. CDR3 DNA sequence: TGTGCCAGCAGCTCAGCGTCCCGTTCTTTGGCCAAAAACATTCAGTACTTC. Translating it yields CASSSASRSLAKNIQYF.

In the case of this clone: Within the sample, other DNA sequences also encode this same CDR3. V and J are TRBV28 and TRBJ1-1; unclear D gene. Deletions cut 3 bases from V and 1 base from J, with 6 bases between. This CDR3 region has 13 residues. CDR1 is MDHEN and CDR2 is SYDVKM in the germline V gene. The CDR3 reads CASSFRTNTEAFF. The CDR3 nucleotides read TGTGCCAGCAGTTTCCGGACGAACACTGAAGCTTTCTTT.

There are a few counts of this clone. V and J are TRBV13 and TRBJ2-6; a possible D gene is TRBD2 (6 bases). The V and J ends lost 4 bases and 1 base respectively, with 17 bases between them. CDR3 length: 18 residues. The germline V gene has CDR1 PRHDT and CDR2 FYEKMQ (reference sequence). DNA for the CDR3: TGTGCCAGCAGCTCCTTGACTAGTTGGGAGTCTGGGGCCAACGTCCTGACTTTC. Encoded protein: CASSSLTSWESGANVLTF.

This sequence joins TRBV9 and TRBJ2-3, with 10 nucleotides matching TRBD2. Looked up from germline, CDR1 is SGDLS and CDR2 is YYNGEE. V lost 0 bases to trimming and J lost 6 bases; unmatched junction nucleotides: 7. This CDR3 has 16 residues. The DNA for the CDR3 is TGTGCCAGCAGCGTAGGTACTAGCGGGGCTCTGGATACGCAGTATTTT. Its protein product is CASSVGTSGALDTQYF.

The rearrangement joins TRBV4-1 to TRBJ2-7, with a possible D match to TRBD2 (5 bases). The V gene's germline CDR1 is MGHRA and CDR2 YSYEKL. Between the trimmed V and J ends, which lost 0 bases and 6 bases, there was a span of 15 bases. The CDR3 is 15 amino acids. The CDR3 DNA reads TGCGCCAGCAGCCAAGAAGGCGGAGGCTGGGGCGAGCAGTACTTC. This translates into CASSQEGGGWGEQYF.

The rearrangement uses TRBV28 and TRBJ1-2; D gene uncertain. This CDR3 is 13 amino acids long. V was clipped by 3 bases and J by 6 bases, with 11 bases between them. Germline CDR1 MDHEN, CDR2 SYDVKM. CDR3 bases: TGTGCCAGCAGTTTTGTCGGCTCAAATGGCTACACCTTC. It translates to CASSFVGSNGYTF.

This clone was detected ten times or more. Different DNA sequences within this sample yield the same CDR3. CDR3 nucleotides: TGTGCCAGCAGCTTACTTCCACAGGGTGGGGATGGCTACACCTTC. Amino acid sequence: CASSLLPQGGDGYTF. The chain couples TRBV11-2 to TRBJ1-2; the D gene is possibly TRBD1 (6 bases). Germline V gene sequence: CDR1 SGHAT, CDR2 FQNNGV. The CDR3 spans 15 residues. V was shortened by 2 bases and J by 6 bases, with 16 bases between the two germline ends.

This clone has a single count. The chain links TRBV30 to TRBJ2-2, with 12 bases matching TRBD2. V dropped 3 bases and J dropped 6; count of bases not matched to a gene: 2. CDR3 size: 14 residues. Germline V CDR1 and CDR2: GTSNPN, SVGIG (reference sequence). CDR3 loop: CAWSLAGGPGELFF. CDR3 nucleotides: TGTGCCTGGAGCCTAGCGGGAGGGCCCGGGGAGCTGTTTTTT.

This clone was counted a few times. This chain uses TRBV6-5 with TRBJ2-3; D ambiguous. V was pared by 2 bases and J by 2 bases, with 14 bases between. The germline V gene encodes CDR1 MNHEY and CDR2 SVGAGI. This CDR3 contains 16 residues. The CDR3 nucleotides read TGTGCCAGCAGTTACCGCCCCCAAACCTCCACAGATACGCAGTATTTT. Translating gives CASSYRPQTSTDTQYF.

This clone appeared once. The V call is TRBV11-2, the J call TRBJ2-3; TRBD1 matches 7 bases. The CDR3 length is 14 residues. V lost 5 bases, J lost 2 bases, and 4 bases stayed unmatched. Per the germline V gene, CDR1 is SGHAT and CDR2 is FQNNGV. CDR3 sequence: CASSHDRATDTQYF. CDR3 coding DNA: TGTGCCAGCAGCCATGACAGGGCCACAGATACGCAGTATTTT.

The V call is TRBV25-1, the J call TRBJ2-7; 10 bases line up with TRBD2. The trim removed 2 bases at V and 6 bases at J, leaving 10 bases unmatched. The length of the CDR3 is 16 residues. CDR1 MGHDK and CDR2 SYGVNS come from the germline V gene. CDR3 in amino acids: CASSEKVGLAGAEQYF. The CDR3 DNA follows: TGTGCCAGCAGTGAAAAGGTGGGTCTAGCGGGAGCCGAGCAGTACTTC.